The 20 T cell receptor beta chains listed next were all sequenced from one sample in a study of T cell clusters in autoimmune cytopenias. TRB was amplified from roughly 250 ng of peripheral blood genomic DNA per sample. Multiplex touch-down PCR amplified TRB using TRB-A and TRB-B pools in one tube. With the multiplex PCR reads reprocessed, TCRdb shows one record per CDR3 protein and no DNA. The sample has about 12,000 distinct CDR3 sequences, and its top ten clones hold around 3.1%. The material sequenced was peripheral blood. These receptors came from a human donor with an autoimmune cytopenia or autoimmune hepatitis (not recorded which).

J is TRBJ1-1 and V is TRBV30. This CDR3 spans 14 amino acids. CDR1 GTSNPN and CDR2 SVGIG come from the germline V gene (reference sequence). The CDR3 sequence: CAWVGSAMNTEAFF.

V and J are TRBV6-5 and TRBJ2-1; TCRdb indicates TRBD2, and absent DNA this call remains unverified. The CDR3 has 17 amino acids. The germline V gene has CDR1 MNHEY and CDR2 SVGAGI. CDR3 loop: CASSDSGTSGSYNEQFF.

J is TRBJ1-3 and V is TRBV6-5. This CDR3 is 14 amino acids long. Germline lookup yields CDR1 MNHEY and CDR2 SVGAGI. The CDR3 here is CASSIKLSGNTIYF.

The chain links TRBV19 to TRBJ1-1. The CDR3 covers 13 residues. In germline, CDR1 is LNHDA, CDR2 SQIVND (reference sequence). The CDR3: CASNKRAHAEAFF.

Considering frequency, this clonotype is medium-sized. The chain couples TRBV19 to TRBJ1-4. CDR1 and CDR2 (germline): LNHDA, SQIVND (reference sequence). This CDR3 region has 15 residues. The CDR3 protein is CASSNADAMNEKLFF.

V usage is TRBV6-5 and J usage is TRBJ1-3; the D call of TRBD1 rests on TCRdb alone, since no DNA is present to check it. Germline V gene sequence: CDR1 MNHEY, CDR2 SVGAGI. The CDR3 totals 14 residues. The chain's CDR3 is CASSTGDSGNTIYF.

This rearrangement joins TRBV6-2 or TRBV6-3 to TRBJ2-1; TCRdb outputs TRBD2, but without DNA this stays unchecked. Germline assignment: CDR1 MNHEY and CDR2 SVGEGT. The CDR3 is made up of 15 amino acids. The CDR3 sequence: CASSLEAGVNNEQFF.

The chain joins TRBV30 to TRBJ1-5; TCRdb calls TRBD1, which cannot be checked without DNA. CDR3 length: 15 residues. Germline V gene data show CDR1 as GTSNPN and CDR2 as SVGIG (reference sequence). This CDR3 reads CAWSHGAGQNQPQHF.

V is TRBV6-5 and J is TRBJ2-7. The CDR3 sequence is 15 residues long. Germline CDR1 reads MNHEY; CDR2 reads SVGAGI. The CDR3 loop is CASSKSRAADREQYF.

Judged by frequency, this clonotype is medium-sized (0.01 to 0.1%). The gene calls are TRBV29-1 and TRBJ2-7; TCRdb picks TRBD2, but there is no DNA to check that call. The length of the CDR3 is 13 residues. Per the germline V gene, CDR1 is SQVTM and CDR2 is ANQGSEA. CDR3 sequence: CSVASSGAYEQYF.

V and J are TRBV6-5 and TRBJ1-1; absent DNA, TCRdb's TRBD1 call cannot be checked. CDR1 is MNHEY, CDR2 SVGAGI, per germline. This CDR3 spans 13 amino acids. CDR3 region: CASSADRRRVAFF.

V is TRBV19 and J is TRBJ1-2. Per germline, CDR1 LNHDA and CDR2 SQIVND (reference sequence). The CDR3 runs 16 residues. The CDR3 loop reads CASSIGQGLSNYGYTF.

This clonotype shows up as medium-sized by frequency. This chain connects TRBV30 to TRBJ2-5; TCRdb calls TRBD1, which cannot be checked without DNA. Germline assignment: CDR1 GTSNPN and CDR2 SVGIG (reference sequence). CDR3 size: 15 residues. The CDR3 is CAWSVVRGATETQYF. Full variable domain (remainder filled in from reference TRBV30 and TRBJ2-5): SQTIHQWPATLVQPVGSPLSLECTVEGTSNPNLYWYRQAAGRGLQLLFYSVGIGQISSEVPQNLSASRPQDRQFILSSKKLLLSDSGFYLCAWSVVRGATETQYFGPGTRLLVL.

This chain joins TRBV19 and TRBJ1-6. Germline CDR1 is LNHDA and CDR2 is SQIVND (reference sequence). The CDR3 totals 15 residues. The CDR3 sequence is CASSSLRSDNSPLHF.

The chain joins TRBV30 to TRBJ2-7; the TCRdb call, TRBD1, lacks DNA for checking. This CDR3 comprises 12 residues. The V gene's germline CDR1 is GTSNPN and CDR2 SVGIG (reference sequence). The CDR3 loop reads CAWSSTGYEQYF.

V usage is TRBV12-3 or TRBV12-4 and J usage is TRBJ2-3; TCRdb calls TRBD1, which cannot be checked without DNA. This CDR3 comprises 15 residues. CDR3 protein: CASSLRTSPTDTQYF.

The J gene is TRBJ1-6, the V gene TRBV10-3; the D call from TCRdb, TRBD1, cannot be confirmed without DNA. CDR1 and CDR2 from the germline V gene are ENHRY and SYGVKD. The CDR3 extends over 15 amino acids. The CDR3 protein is CAIRKSGGPNSPLHF.

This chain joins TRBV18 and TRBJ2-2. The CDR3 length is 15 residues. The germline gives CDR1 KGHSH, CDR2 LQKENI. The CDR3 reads CASSRPDMNTGELFF.

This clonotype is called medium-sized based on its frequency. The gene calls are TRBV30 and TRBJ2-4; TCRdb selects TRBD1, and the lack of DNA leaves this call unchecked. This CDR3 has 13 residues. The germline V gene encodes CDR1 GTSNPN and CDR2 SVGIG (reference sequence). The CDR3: CAWSRTGEYIQYF.

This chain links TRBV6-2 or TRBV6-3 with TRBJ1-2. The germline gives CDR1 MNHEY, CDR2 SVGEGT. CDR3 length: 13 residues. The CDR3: CASSYSEGLGYTF.